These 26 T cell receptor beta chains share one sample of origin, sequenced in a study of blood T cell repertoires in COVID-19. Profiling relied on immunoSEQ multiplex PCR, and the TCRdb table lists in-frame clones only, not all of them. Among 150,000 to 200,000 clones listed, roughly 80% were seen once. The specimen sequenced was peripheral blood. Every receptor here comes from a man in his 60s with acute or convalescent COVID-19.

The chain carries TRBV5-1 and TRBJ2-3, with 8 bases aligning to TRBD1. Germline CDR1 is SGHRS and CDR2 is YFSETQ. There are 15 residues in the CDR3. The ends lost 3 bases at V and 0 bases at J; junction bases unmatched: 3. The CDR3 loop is CASSWTGRSTDTQYF. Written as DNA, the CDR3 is TGCGCCAGCAGCTGGACAGGGAGAAGCACAGATACGCAGTATTTT.

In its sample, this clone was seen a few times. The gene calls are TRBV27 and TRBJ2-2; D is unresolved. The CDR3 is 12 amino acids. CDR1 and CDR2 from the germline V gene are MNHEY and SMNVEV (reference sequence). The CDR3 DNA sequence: TGTTACCCCCGAGGGAACACCGGGGAGCTGTTTTTT. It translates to CYPRGNTGELFF.

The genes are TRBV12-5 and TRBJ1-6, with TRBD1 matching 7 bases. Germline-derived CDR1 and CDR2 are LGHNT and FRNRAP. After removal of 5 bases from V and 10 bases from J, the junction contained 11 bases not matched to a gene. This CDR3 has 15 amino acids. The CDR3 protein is CASGPGTAGNSPLHF. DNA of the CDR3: TGTGCTAGTGGTCCCGGGACAGCGGGTAACTCACCCCTCCACTTT.

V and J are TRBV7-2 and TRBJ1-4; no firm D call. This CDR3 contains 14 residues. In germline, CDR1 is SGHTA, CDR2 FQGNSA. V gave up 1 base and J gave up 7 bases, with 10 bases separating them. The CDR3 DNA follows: TGTGCCAGCAGCTTAGGGGTGTCGGGTGAAAAACTGTTTTTT. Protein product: CASSLGVSGEKLFF.

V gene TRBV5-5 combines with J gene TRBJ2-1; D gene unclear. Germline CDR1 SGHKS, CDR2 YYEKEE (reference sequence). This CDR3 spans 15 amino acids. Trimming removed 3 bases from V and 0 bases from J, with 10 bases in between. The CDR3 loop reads CASSSVVSSYNEQFF. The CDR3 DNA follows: TGTGCCAGCAGCTCGGTGGTTAGCTCCTACAATGAGCAGTTCTTC.

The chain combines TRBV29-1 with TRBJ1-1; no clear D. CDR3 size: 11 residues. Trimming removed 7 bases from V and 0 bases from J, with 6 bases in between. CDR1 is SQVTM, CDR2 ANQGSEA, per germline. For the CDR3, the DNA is TGCAGCGCGCAGGTGAACACTGAAGCTTTCTTT. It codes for CSAQVNTEAFF.

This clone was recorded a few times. This CDR3 is CAWSTGTHYNEQFF. CDR3 nucleotides: TGTGCCTGGAGTACAGGCACGCACTACAATGAGCAGTTCTTC. The chain links TRBV30 to TRBJ2-1, with a weak D call TRBD1 (5 bases). V lost 2 bases and J 3 bases, leaving 11 bases between the germline ends. In germline, CDR1 is GTSNPN, CDR2 SVGIG (reference sequence). This CDR3 is 14 amino acids long.

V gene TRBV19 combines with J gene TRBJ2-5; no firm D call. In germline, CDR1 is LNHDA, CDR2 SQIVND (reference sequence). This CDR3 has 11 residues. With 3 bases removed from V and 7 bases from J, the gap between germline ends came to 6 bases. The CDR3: CASSISGTQYF. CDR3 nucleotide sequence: TGTGCCAGTAGTATCAGTGGGACCCAGTACTTC.

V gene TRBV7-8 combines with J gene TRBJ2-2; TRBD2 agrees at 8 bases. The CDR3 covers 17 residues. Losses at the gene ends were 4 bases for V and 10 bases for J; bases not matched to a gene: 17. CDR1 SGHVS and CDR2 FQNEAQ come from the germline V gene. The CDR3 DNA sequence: TGTGCCAGCAGCTCCCCCCCTAGCGGGTTATTAGACGAGGAGCTGTTTTTT. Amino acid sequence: CASSSPPSGLLDEELFF.

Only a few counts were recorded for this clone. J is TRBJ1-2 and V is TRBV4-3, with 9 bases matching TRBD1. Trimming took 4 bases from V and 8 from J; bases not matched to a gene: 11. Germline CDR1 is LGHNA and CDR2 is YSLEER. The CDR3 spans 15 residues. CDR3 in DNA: TGCGCCAGCAGCCCCGTCCCGGGGACAGGGTACGGCTACACCTTC. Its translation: CASSPVPGTGYGYTF.

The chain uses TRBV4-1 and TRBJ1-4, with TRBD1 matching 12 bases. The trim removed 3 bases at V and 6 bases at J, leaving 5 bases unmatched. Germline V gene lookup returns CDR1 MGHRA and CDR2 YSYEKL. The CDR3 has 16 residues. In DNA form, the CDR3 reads TGCGCCAGCAGCCACCGGGACAGGGGGCTGGATGAAAAACTGTTTTTT. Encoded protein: CASSHRDRGLDEKLFF.

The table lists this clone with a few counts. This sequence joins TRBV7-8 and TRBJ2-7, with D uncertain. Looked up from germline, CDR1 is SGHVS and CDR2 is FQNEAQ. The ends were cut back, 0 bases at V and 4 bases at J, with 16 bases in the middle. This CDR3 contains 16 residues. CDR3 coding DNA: TGTGCCAGCAGCTTAGCTCTTGAACCAGATATTTACGAGCAGTACTTC. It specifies CASSLALEPDIYEQYF. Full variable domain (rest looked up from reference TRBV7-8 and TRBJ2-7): GAGVSQSPRYKVAKRGQDVALRCDPISGHVSLFWYQQALGQGPEFLTYFQNEAQLDKSGLPSDRFFAERPEGSVSTLKIQRTQQEDSAVYLCASSLALEPDIYEQYFGPGTRLTVT.

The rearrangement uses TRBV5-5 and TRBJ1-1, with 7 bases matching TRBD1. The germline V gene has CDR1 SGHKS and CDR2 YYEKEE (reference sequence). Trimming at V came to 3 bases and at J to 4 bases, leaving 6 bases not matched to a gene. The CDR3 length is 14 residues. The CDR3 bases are TGTGCCAGCAGCTACTCCGGGACAGCCACTGAAGCTTTCTTT. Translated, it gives CASSYSGTATEAFF.

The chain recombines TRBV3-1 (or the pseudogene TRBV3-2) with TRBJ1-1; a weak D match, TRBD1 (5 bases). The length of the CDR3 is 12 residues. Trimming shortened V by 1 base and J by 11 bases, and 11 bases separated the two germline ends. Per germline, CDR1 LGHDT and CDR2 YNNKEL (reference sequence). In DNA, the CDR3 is TGTGCCAGCAGCCAAGGGGACTTGGGGGCTTTCTTT. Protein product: CASSQGDLGAFF.

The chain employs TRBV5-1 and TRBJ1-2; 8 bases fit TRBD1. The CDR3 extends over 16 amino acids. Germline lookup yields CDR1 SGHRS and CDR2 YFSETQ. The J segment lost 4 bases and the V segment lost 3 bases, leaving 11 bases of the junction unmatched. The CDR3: CASSSLPSDRVYGYTF. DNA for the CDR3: TGCGCCAGCAGCTCCTTACCCTCGGACAGGGTCTATGGCTACACCTTC.

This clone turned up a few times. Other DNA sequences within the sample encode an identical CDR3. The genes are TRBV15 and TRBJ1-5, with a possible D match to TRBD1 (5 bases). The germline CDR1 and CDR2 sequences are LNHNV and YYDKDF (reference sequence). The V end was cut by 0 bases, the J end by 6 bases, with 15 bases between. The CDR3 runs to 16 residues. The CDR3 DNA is TGTGCCACCAGCAGAGAGCGAGGGGCCGGGGGTCAGCCCCAGCATTTT. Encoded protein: CATSRERGAGGQPQHF.

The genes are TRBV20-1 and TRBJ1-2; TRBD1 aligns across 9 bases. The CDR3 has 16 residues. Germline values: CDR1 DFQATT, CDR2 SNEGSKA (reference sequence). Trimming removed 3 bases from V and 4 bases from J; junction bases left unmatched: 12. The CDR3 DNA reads TGCAGTGCTAGTACCAATCCCGGGACAGGGTCCTATGGCTACACCTTC. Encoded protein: CSASTNPGTGSYGYTF.

The DNA of the CDR3 is TGCAGCGTTGACACCCCCTACAGGGGGCGGGGAGCTTTCTTT. Translation gives CSVDTPYRGRGAFF. The chain joins TRBV29-1 to TRBJ1-1; 9 bases are shared with TRBD1. Germline V gene data show CDR1 as SQVTM and CDR2 as ANQGSEA. The CDR3 consists of 14 residues. Germline trimming cut 3 bases from V and 10 bases from J; bases unmatched to any gene: 12. Full variable domain (remainder filled in from reference TRBV29-1 and TRBJ1-1): SAVISQKPSRDICQRGTSLTIQCQVDSQVTMMFWYRQQPGQSLTLIATANQGSEATYESGFVIDKFPISRPNLTFSTLTVSNMSPEDSSIYLCSVDTPYRGRGAFFGQGTRLTVV.

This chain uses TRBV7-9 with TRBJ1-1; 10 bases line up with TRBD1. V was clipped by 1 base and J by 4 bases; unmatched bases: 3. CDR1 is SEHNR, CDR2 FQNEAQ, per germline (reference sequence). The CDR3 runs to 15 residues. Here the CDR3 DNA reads TGTGCCAGCAGCTTAGTGGGACAGGGGAGCACTGAAGCTTTCTTT. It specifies CASSLVGQGSTEAFF.

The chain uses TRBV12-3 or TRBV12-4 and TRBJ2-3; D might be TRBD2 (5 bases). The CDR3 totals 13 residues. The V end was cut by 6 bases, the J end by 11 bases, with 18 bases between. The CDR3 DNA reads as TGTGCCAGCAGAAGATTCTCGGAGGTGGAGCAGTATTTT. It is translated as CASRRFSEVEQYF.

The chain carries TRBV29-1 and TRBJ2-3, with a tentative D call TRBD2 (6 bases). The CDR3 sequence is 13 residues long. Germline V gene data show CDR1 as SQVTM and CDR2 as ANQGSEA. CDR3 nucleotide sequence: TGCAACTGGATGTCCCCCGGAGGGCATACGCAGTATTTT. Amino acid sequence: CNWMSPGGHTQYF.

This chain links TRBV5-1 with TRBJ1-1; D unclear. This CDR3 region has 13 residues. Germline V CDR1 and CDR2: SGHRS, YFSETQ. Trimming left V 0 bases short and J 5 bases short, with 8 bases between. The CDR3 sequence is CASSLAEETEAFF. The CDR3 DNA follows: TGCGCCAGCAGCTTGGCGGAGGAAACTGAAGCTTTCTTT.

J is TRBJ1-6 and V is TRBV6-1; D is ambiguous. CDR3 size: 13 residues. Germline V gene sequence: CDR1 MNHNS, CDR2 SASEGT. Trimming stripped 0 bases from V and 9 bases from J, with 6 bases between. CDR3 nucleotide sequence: TGTGCCAGCAGTGAAGCGCTCGGTTCACCCCTCCACTTT. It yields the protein CASSEALGSPLHF.

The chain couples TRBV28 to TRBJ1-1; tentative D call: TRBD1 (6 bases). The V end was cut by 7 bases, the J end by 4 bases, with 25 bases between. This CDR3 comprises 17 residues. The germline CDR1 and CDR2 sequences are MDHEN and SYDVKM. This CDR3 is CASKMGGGGLAATEAFF. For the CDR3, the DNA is TGTGCCAGCAAAATGGGGGGGGGCGGCCTGGCGGCCACTGAAGCTTTCTTT.

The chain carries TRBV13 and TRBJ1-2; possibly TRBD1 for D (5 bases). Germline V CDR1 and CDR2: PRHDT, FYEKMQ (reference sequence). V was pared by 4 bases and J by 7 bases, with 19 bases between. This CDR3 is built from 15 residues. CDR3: CASSSTPVRGSGYTF. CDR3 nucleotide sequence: TGTGCCAGCAGCTCAACCCCCGTGCGGGGGTCTGGCTACACCTTC.

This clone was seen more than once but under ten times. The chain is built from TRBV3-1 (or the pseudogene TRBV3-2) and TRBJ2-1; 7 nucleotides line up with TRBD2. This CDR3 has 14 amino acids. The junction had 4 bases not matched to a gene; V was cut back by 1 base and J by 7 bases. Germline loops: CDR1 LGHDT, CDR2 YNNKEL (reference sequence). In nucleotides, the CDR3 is TGTGCCAGCAGCCAAGGGGGACTACTTAATGAGCAGTTCTTC. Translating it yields CASSQGGLLNEQFF.